These 16 T cell receptor beta chains originate from one sample sequenced in a study of cytomegalovirus exposure and HLA in healthy donors. Amplification used 60 Vbeta primers and 13 Jbeta primers. Here immunoSEQ multiplex PCR was the method, and the copy in TCRdb shows in-frame clones only, minus some. Among about 120,000 clones listed, roughly 80% were seen once. The sample was PBMCs. All receptors come from a middle-aged woman in good health and CMV-seronegative.

J is TRBJ2-3 and V is TRBV7-8; 9 nucleotides agree with TRBD2. Germline lookup yields CDR1 SGHVS and CDR2 FQNEAQ. This CDR3 has 16 residues. Trimming cost V 0 bases and J 3 bases; bases outside gene matches: 4. CDR3 in amino acids: CASSLAGGGATDTQYF. The CDR3 DNA is TGTGCCAGCAGCTTAGCGGGCGGGGGGGCGACAGATACGCAGTATTTT. Using reference TRBV7-8 and TRBJ2-3 for the parts outside the CDR3, the full variable domain is GAGVSQSPRYKVAKRGQDVALRCDPISGHVSLFWYQQALGQGPEFLTYFQNEAQLDKSGLPSDRFFAERPEGSVSTLKIQRTQQEDSAVYLCASSLAGGGATDTQYFGPGTRLTVL.

The chain links TRBV19 to TRBJ2-2; a weak D match, TRBD2 (6 bases). CDR1 and CDR2 from the germline V gene are LNHDA and SQIVND (reference sequence). The CDR3 totals 14 residues. Trimming left V 6 bases short and J 3 bases short, with 11 bases between. This CDR3 reads CASSPGLYTGELFF. The CDR3 DNA sequence: TGTGCCAGTAGCCCGGGACTTTACACCGGGGAGCTGTTTTTT.

This sequence joins TRBV2 and TRBJ1-1; maybe TRBD1 (6 bases). From germline, CDR1 is SNHLY and CDR2 FYNNEI. This CDR3 has 15 amino acids. V lost 4 bases and J lost 8, with 20 bases in between. CDR3 nucleotide sequence: TGTGCCAGCAGTGTAGGACAGAAAATAGGTATGGAAGCTTTCTTT. This encodes CASSVGQKIGMEAFF. Full variable domain (outside the CDR3, taken from reference TRBV2 and TRBJ1-1): EPEVTQTPSHQVTQMGQEVILRCVPISNHLYFYWYRQILGQKVEFLVSFYNNEISEKSEIFDDQFSVERPDGSNFTLKIRSTKLEDSAMYFCASSVGQKIGMEAFFGQGTRLTVV.

CDR3 nucleotide sequence: TGTGCCAGCAGTTACATAAGGACAGGGACTAACTATGGCTACACCTTC. It specifies CASSYIRTGTNYGYTF. V gene TRBV6-5 combines with J gene TRBJ1-2, with 8 bases matching TRBD1. The CDR3 covers 16 residues. The V gene's germline CDR1 is MNHEY and CDR2 SVGAGI. The V segment lost 2 bases and the J segment 0 bases; nucleotides outside the gene matches: 5.

The chain is built from TRBV6-4 and TRBJ1-1; D is possibly TRBD1 (5 bases). The CDR3 is 12 residues long. V was clipped by 9 bases and J by 2 bases, with 10 bases between them. Germline CDR1 and CDR2: MRHNA and SNTAGT. Here the CDR3 DNA reads TGTGCCAGTCCCCAGGGTAACACTGAAGCTTTCTTT. It is translated as CASPQGNTEAFF.

This clone has just one count. This chain joins TRBV2 and TRBJ1-5, with 8 positions matching TRBD1. Germline CDR1 is SNHLY and CDR2 is FYNNEI. V gave up 6 bases and J gave up 0 bases; unmatched junction bases: 7. This CDR3 region has 16 residues. The CDR3, as DNA: TGTGCCAGCAGAAGACCCGGGACAGGTAGCAATCAGCCCCAGCATTTT. It encodes CASRRPGTGSNQPQHF.

V is TRBV4-2 and J is TRBJ2-1, with TRBD2 matching over 10 bases. The CDR3 has 16 residues. Germline V lookup: CDR1 LGHNA, CDR2 YNFKEQ. Trimming cost V 0 bases and J 6 bases; bases outside gene matches: 5. The CDR3 reads CASSQDSSGGINEQFF. CDR3 sequence (DNA): TGTGCCAGCAGCCAAGATTCTAGCGGGGGTATCAATGAGCAGTTCTTC.

With respect to this clone: Its ends do not fully match the called genes, so a read error is possible. The chain's CDR3 is CKRVVASRTYEQYF. The CDR3 bases are TGCAAAAGAGTGGTTGCGAGCCGTACCTACGAGCAGTACTTC. V usage is TRBV27 and J usage is TRBJ2-7; D is uncertain. The CDR3 sequence is 14 residues long. Germline CDR1 MNHEY, CDR2 SMNVEV (reference sequence).

This clone was observed a handful of times. The chain links TRBV9 to TRBJ2-2, with a possible D match to TRBD2 (5 bases). This CDR3 has 14 amino acids. Germline CDR1 reads SGDLS; CDR2 reads YYNGEE. V gave up 0 bases and J gave up 5 bases, with 8 bases separating them. DNA of the CDR3: TGTGCCAGCAGCGTAGGGACTCTAACCGGGGAGCTGTTTTTT. It encodes CASSVGTLTGELFF. Full variable domain (rest looked up from reference TRBV9 and TRBJ2-2): DSGVTQTPKHLITATGQRVTLRCSPRSGDLSVYWYQQSLDQGLQFLIQYYNGEERAKGNILERFSAQQFPDLHSELNLSSLELGDSALYFCASSVGTLTGELFFGEGSRLTVL.

This chain joins TRBV4-1 and TRBJ2-3; TRBD2 matches 15 bases. From germline, CDR1 is MGHRA and CDR2 YSYEKL. This CDR3 is 18 amino acids long. V was pared by 4 bases and J by 5 bases, with 10 bases of the junction left unmatched. CDR3 sequence (DNA): TGCGCCAGCAGCCGAGAGGGACTAGCGGGAGGTAACTTAGATACGCAGTATTTT. It encodes CASSREGLAGGNLDTQYF.

This clone appeared once. This chain uses TRBV2 with TRBJ2-1, with D possibly TRBD2 on 5 matching bases. From germline, CDR1 is SNHLY and CDR2 FYNNEI. V was clipped by 9 bases and J by 6 bases, with 33 bases between them. This CDR3 has 19 residues. Written as DNA, the CDR3 is TGTGCCAGAGGACTGGGGTTGGAGCCCGGGAATCTGGCCCCCAATGAGCAGTTCTTC. Translating gives CARGLGLEPGNLAPNEQFF.

The J gene is TRBJ1-5, the V gene TRBV5-6; TRBD1 matches at 7 bases. V shed 3 bases and J 2 bases; nucleotides not matched to a gene: 2. The CDR3 is made up of 14 amino acids. Germline assignment: CDR1 SGHDT and CDR2 YYEEEE. For the CDR3, the DNA is TGTGCCAGCAGCTCCGGACAGGGCAATCAGCCCCAGCATTTT. Translation: CASSSGQGNQPQHF.

This chain uses TRBV7-9 with TRBJ2-5; TRBD2 agrees at 15 bases. CDR1 SEHNR and CDR2 FQNEAQ come from the germline V gene (reference sequence). Trimming took 5 bases from V and 3 from J; bases not matched to a gene: 10. This CDR3 spans 18 amino acids. CDR3 nucleotides: TGTGCCAGCAGCCCGAGGGGACTAGCGGGAGGTTACAAAGAGACCCAGTACTTC. This sequence encodes CASSPRGLAGGYKETQYF.

V is TRBV5-4 and J is TRBJ1-2; no reliable D call. Germline V gene sequence: CDR1 SGHNT, CDR2 YYREEE (reference sequence). The V end lost 4 bases, the J end lost 7 bases, and 8 bases lay between the germline ends. The length of the CDR3 is 11 residues. CDR3 residues: CASSAGLGYTF. The CDR3 DNA sequence: TGTGCCAGCAGCGCCGGACTTGGCTACACCTTC.

This clone came up a few times. Here the CDR3 DNA reads TGTGCCAGCAGCTCGGCGCCCCCGCTGGGCAGGGGAACCTACGAGCAGTACTTC. Translated: CASSSAPPLGRGTYEQYF. The chain carries TRBV11-2 and TRBJ2-5, with D possibly matching TRBD1 (6 bases). The DNA end is a closer match to TRBJ2-7, so the J assignment may be wrong. Germline V gives CDR1 SGHAT, CDR2 FQNNGV. This CDR3 has 18 amino acids.

The chain employs TRBV7-2 and TRBJ1-5; 9 bases map to TRBD1. Trimming cost V 8 bases and J 3 bases; bases outside gene matches: 2. Germline CDR1 and CDR2: SGHTA and FQGNSA. This CDR3 has 13 residues. CDR3 bases: TGTGCCAGCGGGACAGGGATCAATCAGCCCCAGCATTTT. Protein: CASGTGINQPQHF.